This T cell receptor (beta chain) stems from a study of T cell clonality in common variable immunodeficiency. Points from the study as a whole: Compared with controls, CVID subjects had fewer shared TCRbeta clones.

As concerns this clone: The target antigen is unknown. The read ends 3 residues before the CDR3 terminus; that terminus is restored from the germline J gene.

CDR1 and CDR2 from the germline V gene are SNHLY and FYNNEI. The CDR3 runs to 15 residues. Clones were sequenced by immunoSEQ multiplex PCR, and TCRdb holds only the in-frame ones, with some missing. The sample includes 50,000 to 60,000 clones, none of them occurring once. This chain links TRBV2 with TRBJ1-2, with D maybe TRBD1 (6 bases). Sequencing input: peripheral blood mononuclear cells. This clonotype was obtained from a person between 18 and 75 years old in good health. CDR3 bases read: TGTGCCAGCAGTGAACCCTTTCGGGACACAGATACC. Translation gives CASSEPFRDTDT. In full, the CDR3 is CASSEPFRDTDTYTF.